These 14 T cell receptor beta chains share one sample of origin, sequenced in a study of CXCR3-negative and CXCR3-positive naive CD8 T cells. Whole-study findings and limits: CXCR3-negative naive cells had less hydrophobic TRB CDR3s than did CXCR3-positive naive cells.

All TRB cDNA libraries came from 5' RACE performed with UMI labels. Reprocessing the 5' RACE reads, TCRdb reports a single entry for every CDR3 protein and omits DNA. The data show some 150,000 distinct CDR3 sequences, and the top ten clones hold approximately 0.27%. No cognate antigen is known for these TCRs. Material for sequencing was naive CXCR3+ CD8+ T cells from blood. Regarding subset: CD45RO-CCR7+CD27+CD95- naive CD8+ T cells expressing CXCR3 (TNR3+). The source is a human donor in good health. Some clones in this sample may be carry-over from other donors' samples.

V gene TRBV5-6 combines with J gene TRBJ1-5. CDR1 is SGHDT and CDR2 is YYEEEE in the germline V gene. The CDR3 length is 16 residues. The CDR3 reads CASSLAGEGSNQPQHF. The full variable domain, in which reference TRBV5-6 and TRBJ1-5 provide the parts outside the CDR3, is DAGVTQSPTHLIKTRGQQVTLRCSPKSGHDTVSWYQQALGQGPQFIFQYYEEEERQRGNFPDRFSGHQFPNYSSELNVNALLLGDSALYLCASSLAGEGSNQPQHFGDGTRLSIL.

The V call is TRBV6-6, the J call TRBJ2-7. The CDR3 contains 13 residues. CDR1 is MNHNY and CDR2 is SVGAGI in the germline V gene (reference sequence). This chain's CDR3 is CASSYSRTYEQYF.

This sequence joins TRBV7-3 and TRBJ1-2; the D call from TCRdb, TRBD1, cannot be confirmed without DNA. Per germline, CDR1 SGHTA and CDR2 FQGTGA. CDR3 length: 17 residues. The CDR3 sequence: CASSLTPNTGLNYGYTF.

The chain employs TRBV5-6 and TRBJ2-7; TCRdb names TRBD2, which stays unverified in the absence of DNA. Germline-derived CDR1 and CDR2 are SGHDT and YYEEEE. The CDR3 spans 13 residues. The CDR3: CASLAGGSYEQYF.

The chain couples TRBV5-1 to TRBJ2-7; TCRdb lists TRBD1, though no DNA is available to test this call. The CDR3 totals 14 residues. In germline, CDR1 is SGHRS, CDR2 YFSETQ. The CDR3: CASSLAGSGYEQYF.

The chain couples TRBV6-4 to TRBJ2-1; no DNA is available, so the TRBD2 call from TCRdb remains unchecked. Germline V lookup: CDR1 MRHNA, CDR2 SNTAGT. This CDR3 has 13 amino acids. This chain's CDR3 is CASTLNGVGEQFF.

This chain links TRBV29-1 with TRBJ2-1; checking the TCRdb D call of TRBD1 is not possible without DNA. The germline V gene has CDR1 SQVTM and CDR2 ANQGSEA. This CDR3 contains 14 residues. The CDR3 region is CSVEAGQDYNEQFF.

The rearrangement links TRBV6-6 to TRBJ2-7; lacking DNA, the TRBD2 call made by TCRdb goes unchecked. CDR1 and CDR2 (germline): MNHNY, SVGAGI (reference sequence). The CDR3 has 14 residues. CDR3 sequence: CASSPIAGVDEQYF.

The CDR3 sequence is CASSLLTGELFF. The V and J genes are TRBV5-1 and TRBJ2-2. CDR1 SGHRS and CDR2 YFSETQ come from the germline V gene. The CDR3 is 12 residues long.

The V call is TRBV10-3, the J call TRBJ2-2; checking the TCRdb D call of TRBD1 is not possible without DNA. The CDR3 length is 14 residues. The germline V gene encodes CDR1 ENHRY and CDR2 SYGVKD. CDR3 in amino acids: CAISASGDTGELFF.

The chain recombines TRBV29-1 with TRBJ2-7. Germline CDR1 SQVTM, CDR2 ANQGSEA. The CDR3 runs to 12 residues. CDR3 residues: CSVEVRPYEQYF.

The rearrangement joins TRBV14 to TRBJ1-6. The CDR3 runs 13 residues. Germline CDR1 is SGHDN and CDR2 is FVKESK. This chain's CDR3 is CASSWELGSPLHF.

The V gene is TRBV7-2, the J gene TRBJ2-7; TCRdb lists TRBD1, though no DNA is available to test this call. Germline V gene data show CDR1 as SGHTA and CDR2 as FQGNSA. The CDR3 runs 15 residues. CDR3 sequence reads: CASSTLRADFNEQYF.

The J gene is TRBJ2-5, the V gene TRBV5-1. Germline V gives CDR1 SGHRS, CDR2 YFSETQ. The CDR3 loop spans 14 amino acids. CDR3 in amino acids: CASSLIGSRETQYF.